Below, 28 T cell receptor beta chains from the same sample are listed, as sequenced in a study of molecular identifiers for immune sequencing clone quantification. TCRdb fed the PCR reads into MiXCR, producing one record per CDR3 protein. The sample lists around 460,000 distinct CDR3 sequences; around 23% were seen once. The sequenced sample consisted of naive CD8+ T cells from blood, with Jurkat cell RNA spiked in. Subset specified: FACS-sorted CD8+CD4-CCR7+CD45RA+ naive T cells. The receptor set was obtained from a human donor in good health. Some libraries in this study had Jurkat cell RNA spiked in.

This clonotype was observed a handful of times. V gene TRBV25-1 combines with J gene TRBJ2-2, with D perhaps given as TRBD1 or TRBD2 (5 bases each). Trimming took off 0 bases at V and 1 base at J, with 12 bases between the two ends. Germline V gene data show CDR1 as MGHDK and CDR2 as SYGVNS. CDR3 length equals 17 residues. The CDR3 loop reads CASSEYRGQGNTGELFF. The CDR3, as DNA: TGTGCCAGCAGTGAATACCGAGGGCAGGGGAACACCGGGGAGCTGTTTTTT. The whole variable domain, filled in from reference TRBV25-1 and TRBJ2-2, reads EADIYQTPRYLVIGTGKKITLECSQTMGHDKMYWYQQDPGMELHLIHYSYGVNSTEKGDLSSESTVSRIRTEHFPLTLESARPSHTSQYLCASSEYRGQGNTGELFFGEGSRLTVL.

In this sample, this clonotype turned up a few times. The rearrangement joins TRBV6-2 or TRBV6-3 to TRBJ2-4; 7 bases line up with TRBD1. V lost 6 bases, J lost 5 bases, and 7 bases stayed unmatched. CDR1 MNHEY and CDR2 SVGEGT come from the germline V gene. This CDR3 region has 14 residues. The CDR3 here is CASSQRTGENIQYF. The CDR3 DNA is TGTGCCAGCAGCCAAAGGACAGGCGAAAACATTCAGTACTTC.

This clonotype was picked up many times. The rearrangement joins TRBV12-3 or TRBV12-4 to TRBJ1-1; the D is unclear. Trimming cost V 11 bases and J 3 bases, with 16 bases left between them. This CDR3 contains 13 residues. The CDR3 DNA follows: TGTGCCCAGCCCCCGGACGGTGACACTGAAGCTTTCTTT. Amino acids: CAQPPDGDTEAFF.

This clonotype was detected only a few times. DNA of the CDR3: TGTGCCAGCAGCACCTATCCCTTAACAGAAAATAGCAATCAGCCCCAGCATTTT. Translation gives CASSTYPLTENSNQPQHF. The chain combines TRBV21-1 with TRBJ1-5; the D call of TRBD1 is as the table states it, not checked on the DNA. TRBV21-1 is deemed a pseudogene. The CDR3 consists of 18 residues.

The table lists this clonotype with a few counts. CDR3 nucleotide sequence: TGCGCCAGCAGCCAAGAGGTGGAGGGCATTGCCTTCAATGAAAAACTGTTTTTT. Protein sequence: CASSQEVEGIAFNEKLFF. This chain links TRBV4-3 with TRBJ1-4; D unresolved. Trimming pared 0 bases from V and 5 bases from J, leaving 19 bases between. CDR1 is LGHNA and CDR2 is YSLEER in the germline V gene. The CDR3 is 18 amino acids.

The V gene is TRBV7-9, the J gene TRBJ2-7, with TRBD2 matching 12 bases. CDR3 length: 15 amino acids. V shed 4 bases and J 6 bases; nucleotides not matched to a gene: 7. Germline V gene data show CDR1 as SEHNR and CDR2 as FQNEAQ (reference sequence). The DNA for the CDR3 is TGTGCCAGCAGCTCCCGACTAGCGGGAGAAGGCGAGCAGTACTTC. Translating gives CASSSRLAGEGEQYF.

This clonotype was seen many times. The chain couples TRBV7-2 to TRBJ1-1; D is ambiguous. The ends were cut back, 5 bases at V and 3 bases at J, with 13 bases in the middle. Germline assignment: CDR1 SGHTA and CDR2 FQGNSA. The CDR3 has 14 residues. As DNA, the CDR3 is TGTGCCAGCAGCCAGTACTCTGGCGACACTGAAGCTTTCTTT. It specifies CASSQYSGDTEAFF.

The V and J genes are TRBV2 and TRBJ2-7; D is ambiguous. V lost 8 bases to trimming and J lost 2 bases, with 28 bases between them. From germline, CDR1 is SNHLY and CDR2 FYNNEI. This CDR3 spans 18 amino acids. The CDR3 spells CASRVAWFATVGTYEQYF. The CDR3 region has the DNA TGTGCCAGCCGTGTTGCTTGGTTCGCTACAGTTGGAACCTACGAGCAGTACTTC.

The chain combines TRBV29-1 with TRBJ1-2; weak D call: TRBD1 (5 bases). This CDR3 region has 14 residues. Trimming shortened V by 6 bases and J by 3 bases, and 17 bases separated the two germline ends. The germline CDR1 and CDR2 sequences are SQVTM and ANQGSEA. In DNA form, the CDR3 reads TGCAGCGTCGGGCCCCAGGGCACCCACTATGGCTACACCTTC. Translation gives CSVGPQGTHYGYTF.

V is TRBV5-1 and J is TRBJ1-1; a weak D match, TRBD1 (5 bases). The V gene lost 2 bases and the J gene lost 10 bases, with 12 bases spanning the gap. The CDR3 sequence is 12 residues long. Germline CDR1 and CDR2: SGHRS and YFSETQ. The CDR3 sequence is CASSLEGAGAFF. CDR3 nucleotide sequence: TGCGCCAGCAGCTTAGAAGGGGCCGGAGCTTTCTTT.

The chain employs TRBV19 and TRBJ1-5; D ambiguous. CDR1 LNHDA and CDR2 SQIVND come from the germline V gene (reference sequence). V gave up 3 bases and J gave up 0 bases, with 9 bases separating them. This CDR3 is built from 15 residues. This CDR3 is CASSIAPYSNQPQHF. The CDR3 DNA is TGTGCCAGTAGTATTGCTCCCTATAGCAATCAGCCCCAGCATTTT.

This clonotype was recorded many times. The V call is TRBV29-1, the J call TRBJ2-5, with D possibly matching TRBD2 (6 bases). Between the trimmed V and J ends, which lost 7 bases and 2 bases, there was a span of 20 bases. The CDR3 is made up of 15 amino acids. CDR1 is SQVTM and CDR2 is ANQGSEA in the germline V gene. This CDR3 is CSATTQSGTQETQYF. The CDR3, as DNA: TGCAGCGCCACCACACAGTCGGGGACTCAAGAGACCCAGTACTTC.

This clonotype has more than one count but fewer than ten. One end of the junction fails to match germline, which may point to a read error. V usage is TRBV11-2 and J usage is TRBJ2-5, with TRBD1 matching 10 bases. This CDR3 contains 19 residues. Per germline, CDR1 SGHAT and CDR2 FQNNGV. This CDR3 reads CASSLDPLWDRGHQEPQYF. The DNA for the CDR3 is TGTGCCAGCAGCTTAGATCCGCTTTGGGACAGGGGACACCAAGAGCCCCAGTACTTC.

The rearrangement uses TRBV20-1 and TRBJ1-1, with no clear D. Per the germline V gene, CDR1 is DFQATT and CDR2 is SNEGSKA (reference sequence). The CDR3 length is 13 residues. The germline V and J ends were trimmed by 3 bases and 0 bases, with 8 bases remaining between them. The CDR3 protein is CSASNALNTEAFF. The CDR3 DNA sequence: TGCAGTGCTAGCAATGCTCTGAACACTGAAGCTTTCTTT.

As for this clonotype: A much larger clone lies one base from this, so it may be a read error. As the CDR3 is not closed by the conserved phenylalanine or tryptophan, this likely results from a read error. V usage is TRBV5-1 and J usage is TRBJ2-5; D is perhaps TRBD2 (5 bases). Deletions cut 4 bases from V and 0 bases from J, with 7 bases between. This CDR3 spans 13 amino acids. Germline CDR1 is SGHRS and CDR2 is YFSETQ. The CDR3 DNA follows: TGCGCCAGCAGCCGGGAAAACCAAGAGACCCAGTACCTC. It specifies CASSRENQETQYL.

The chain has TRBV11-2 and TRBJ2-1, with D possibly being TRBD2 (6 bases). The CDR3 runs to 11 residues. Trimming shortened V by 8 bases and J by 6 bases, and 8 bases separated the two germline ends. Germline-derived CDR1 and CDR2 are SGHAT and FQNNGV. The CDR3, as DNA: TGTGCCAGCCGCGGGGCCAATGAGCAGTTCTTC. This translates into CASRGANEQFF. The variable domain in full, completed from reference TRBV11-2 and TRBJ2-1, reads EAGVAQSPRYKIIEKRQSVAFWCNPISGHATLYWYQQILGQGPKLLIQFQNNGVVDDSQLPKDRFSAERLKGVDSTLKIQPAKLEDSAVYLCASRGANEQFFGPGTRLTVL.

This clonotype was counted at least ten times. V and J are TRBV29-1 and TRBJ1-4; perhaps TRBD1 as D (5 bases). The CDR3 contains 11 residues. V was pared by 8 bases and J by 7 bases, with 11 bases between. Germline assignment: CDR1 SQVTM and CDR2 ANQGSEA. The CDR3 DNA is TGCAGCTACAGGTCGGCTGAAAAACTGTTTTTT. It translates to CSYRSAEKLFF.

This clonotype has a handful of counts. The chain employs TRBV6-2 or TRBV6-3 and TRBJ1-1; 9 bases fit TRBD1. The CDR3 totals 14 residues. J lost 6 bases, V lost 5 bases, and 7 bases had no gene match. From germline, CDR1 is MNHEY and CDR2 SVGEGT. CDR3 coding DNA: TGTGCCAGCAGTACTACAGGGGGCCAAGCTGAAGCTTTCTTT. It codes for CASSTTGGQAEAFF.

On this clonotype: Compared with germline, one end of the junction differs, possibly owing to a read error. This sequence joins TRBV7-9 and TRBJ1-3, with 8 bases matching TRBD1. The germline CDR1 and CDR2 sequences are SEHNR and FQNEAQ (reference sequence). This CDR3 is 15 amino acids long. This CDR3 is CSSSYGQGHVNTIYF. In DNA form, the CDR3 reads TGTTCCAGCAGCTACGGACAGGGCCACGTCAACACCATATATTTT. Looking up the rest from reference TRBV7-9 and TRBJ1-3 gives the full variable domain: DTGVSQNPRHKITKRGQNVTFRCDPISEHNRLYWYRQTLGQGPEFLTYFQNEAQLEKSRLLSDRFSAERPKGSFSTLEIQRTEQGDSAMYLCSSSYGQGHVNTIYFGEGSWLTVV.

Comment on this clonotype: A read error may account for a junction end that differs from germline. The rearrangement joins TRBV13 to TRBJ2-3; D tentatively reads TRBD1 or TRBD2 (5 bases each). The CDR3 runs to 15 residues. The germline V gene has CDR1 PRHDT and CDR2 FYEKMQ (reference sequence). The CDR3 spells CASTAGSWGTDTQYF. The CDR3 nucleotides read TGTGCCAGCACCGCGGGCAGTTGGGGCACTGATACGCAGTATTTT.

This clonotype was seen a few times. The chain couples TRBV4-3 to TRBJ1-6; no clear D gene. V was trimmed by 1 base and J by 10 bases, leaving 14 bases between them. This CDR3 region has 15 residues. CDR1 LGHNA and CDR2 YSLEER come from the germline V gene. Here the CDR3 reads CASSQGDSLRSPLHF. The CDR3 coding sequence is TGCGCCAGCAGCCAAGGTGACTCCCTCAGATCACCCCTCCACTTT.

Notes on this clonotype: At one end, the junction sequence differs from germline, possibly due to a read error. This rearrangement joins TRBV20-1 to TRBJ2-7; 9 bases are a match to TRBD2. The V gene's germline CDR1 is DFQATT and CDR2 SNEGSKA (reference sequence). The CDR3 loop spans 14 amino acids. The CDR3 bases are TGCAGTGCAAACGGAGCGGGAGGAACGTACCAGCAGAACTTC. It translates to CSANGAGGTYQQNF.

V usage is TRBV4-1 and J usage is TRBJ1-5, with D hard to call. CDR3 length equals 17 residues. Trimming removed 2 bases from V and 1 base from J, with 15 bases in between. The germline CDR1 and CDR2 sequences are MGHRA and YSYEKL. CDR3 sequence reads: CASSQPSAGMSNQPQHF. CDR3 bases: TGCGCCAGCAGCCAACCGTCAGCGGGGATGAGCAATCAGCCCCAGCATTTT.

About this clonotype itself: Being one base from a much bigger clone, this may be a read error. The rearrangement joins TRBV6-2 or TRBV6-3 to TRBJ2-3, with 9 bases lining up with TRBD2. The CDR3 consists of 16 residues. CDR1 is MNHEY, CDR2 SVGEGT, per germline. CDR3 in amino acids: CSSSTRLAAPMDTQYF. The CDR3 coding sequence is TGTTCCAGCAGTACCAGACTAGCGGCCCCTATGGATACGCAGTATTTT.

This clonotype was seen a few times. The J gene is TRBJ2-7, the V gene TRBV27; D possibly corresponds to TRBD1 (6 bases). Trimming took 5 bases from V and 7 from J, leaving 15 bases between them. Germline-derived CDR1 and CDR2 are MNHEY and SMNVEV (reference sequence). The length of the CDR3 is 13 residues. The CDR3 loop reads CASSLTTGREQYF. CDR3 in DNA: TGTGCCAGCAGTCTAACTACAGGGAGAGAGCAGTACTTC.

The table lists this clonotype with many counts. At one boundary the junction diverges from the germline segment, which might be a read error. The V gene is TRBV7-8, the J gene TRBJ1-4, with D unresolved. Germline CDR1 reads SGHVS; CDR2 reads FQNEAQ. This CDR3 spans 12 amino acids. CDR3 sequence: CASSSPDETLFF. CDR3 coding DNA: TGTGCCAGCAGCTCGCCGGATGAAACACTGTTTTTT.

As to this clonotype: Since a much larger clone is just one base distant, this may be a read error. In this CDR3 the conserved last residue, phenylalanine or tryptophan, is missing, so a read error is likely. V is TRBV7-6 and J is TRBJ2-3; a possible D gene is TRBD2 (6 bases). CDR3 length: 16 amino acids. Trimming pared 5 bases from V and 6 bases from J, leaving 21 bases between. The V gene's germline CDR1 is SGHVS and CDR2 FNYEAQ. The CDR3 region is CASSPRAGGLGDTQYS. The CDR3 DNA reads TGTGCCAGCAGCCCCCGCGCCGGGGGACTCGGGGATACGCAGTATTCT.

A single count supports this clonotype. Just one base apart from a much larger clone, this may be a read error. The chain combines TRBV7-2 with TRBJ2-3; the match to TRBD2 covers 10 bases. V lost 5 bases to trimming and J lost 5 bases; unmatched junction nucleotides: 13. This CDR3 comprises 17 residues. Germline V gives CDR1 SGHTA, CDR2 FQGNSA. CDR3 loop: CASSPELAGPLLDTQYF. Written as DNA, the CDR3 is TGTGCCAGCAGCCCAGAACTAGCGGGGCCCCTACTAGATACGCAGTATTTT. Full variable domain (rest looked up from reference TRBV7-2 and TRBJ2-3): GAGVSQSPSNKVTEKGKDVELRCDPISGHTALYWYRQSLGQGLEFLIYFQGNSAPDKSGLPSDRFSAERTGGSVSTLTIQRTQQEDSAVYLCASSPELAGPLLDTQYFGPGTRLTVL.